The clone carrying this T cell receptor beta chain was seen a single time. Its antigen is undetermined. The sample originates from a study of T cell responses to AZD1222 COVID-19 vaccine. Study-level findings and limits: With dominance at 160-218 and 743-854, vaccine-associated CD4 TCRs spanned spike. Two doses of AZD1222 preceded a rise in Spike-specific TCR breadth and depth. Seropositive at baseline were only six AZD1222 recipients.

The repertoire was sequenced with immunoSEQ multiplex PCR; TCRdb's copy has only in-frame clones and lacks some. The data show 90,000 to 120,000 clones, about 89% seen once. V lost 2 bases and J lost 5; bases outside the gene matches: 7. Germline CDR1 SGHDN, CDR2 FVKESK. The CDR3 consists of 15 residues. The chain is built from TRBV14 and TRBJ2-5; 8 positions agree with TRBD2. The origin of this receptor is an adult in good health. Specimen: peripheral blood, collected on day 0 of AZD1222 vaccination. The CDR3 loop reads CASSQTGTRGETQYF. In DNA, the CDR3 is TGTGCCAGCAGCCAAACCGGGACTAGGGGGGAGACCCAGTACTTC.